The clone carrying this T cell receptor (beta chain) was seen only a few times. What it binds is not known. Trimming removed 0 bases from V and 6 bases from J, with 12 bases in between. This CDR3 contains 15 residues. The germline CDR1 and CDR2 sequences are LGHNA and YNFKEQ. This entry belongs to a study of blood T cells in healthy people across ages. Notes on the study in general: Age brought a roughly linear fall in TCR beta diversity measured per million T cells.

It was with a sample-barcoded 5' primer and a J-beta primer mix that a second PCR of roughly 6 to 12 cycles was run. CDR3-containing paired-end reads numbered at least 2.5 million in each sample. TCRdb re-called the 5' RACE reads with MiXCR, one entry per CDR3 protein. The table lists about 1.1 million distinct CDR3 sequences, around two fifths of them singletons. The chain is built from TRBV4-2 and TRBJ2-4; D is unresolved. Material for sequencing was blood. The sequence was obtained from a man aged 18 to 30 in good health. In nucleotides, the CDR3 is TGTGCCAGCAGCCAAGAGGTTAGGGCAGTAAACATTCAGTACTTC. It translates to CASSQEVRAVNIQYF.